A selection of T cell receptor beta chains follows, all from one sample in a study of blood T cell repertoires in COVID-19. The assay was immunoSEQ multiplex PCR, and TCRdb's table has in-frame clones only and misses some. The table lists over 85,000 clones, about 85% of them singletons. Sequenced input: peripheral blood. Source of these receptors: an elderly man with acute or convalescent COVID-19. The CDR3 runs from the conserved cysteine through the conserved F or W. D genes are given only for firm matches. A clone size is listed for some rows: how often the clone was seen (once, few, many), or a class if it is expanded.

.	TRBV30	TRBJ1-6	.	TGTGCCTGGACCCGACAGAGCTCCTATAATTCACCCCTCCACTTT	CAWTRQSSYNSPLHF
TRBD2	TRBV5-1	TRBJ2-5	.	TGCGCCAGCAGCTTGGTCCCAGCGGGAGCTGGAGAGACCCAGTACTTC	CASSLVPAGAGETQYF
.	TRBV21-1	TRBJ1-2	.	TGTGCCAGCAGCACTAAGGACAGGGGAAGTAACTATGGCTACACCTTC	CASSTKDRGSNYGYTF
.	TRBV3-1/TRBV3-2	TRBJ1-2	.	TGTGCCAGCAGCTACGACACCCCGTTAGGCTACACCTTC	CASSYDTPLGYTF
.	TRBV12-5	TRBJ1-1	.	TGTGCTAGTGGTTTACTCCTGTCTAAGGGGACACAGAACACTGAAGCTTTCTTT	CASGLLLSKGTQNTEAFF
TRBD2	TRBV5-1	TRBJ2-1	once	TGCGCCAGCAGCACTGGGACTAGCGGGAGTTATCTCTTC	CASSTGTSGSYLF
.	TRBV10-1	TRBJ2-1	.	TGCGCCAGCCCATGGGGGGGCAAGAATGAGCAGTTCTTC	CASPWGGKNEQFF
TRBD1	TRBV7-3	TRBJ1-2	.	TGTGCCAGCAGCTCGACAGGGAAGGACTACACCTTC	CASSSTGKDYTF
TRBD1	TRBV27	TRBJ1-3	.	TGTGCCAGCAGCAAGGACAGGGTGGGGGGAAACACCATATATTTT	CASSKDRVGGNTIYF
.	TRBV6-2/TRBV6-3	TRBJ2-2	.	TGTGCCAGCAGTTACGATAGCGACACCGGGGAGCTGTTTTTT	CASSYDSDTGELFF
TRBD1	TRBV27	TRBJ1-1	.	TGTGCCAGCAGAGAACAGGGGTCTGAGACTGAAGCTTTCTTT	CASREQGSETEAFF
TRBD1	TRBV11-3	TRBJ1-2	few	TGTGCCAGCAGACGTAACGGGTCCGGGACAGGCCTCCCCTATGGCTACACCTTC	CASRRNGSGTGLPYGYTF
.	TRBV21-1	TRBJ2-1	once	TGTGCCAGCAGCAAAGATGTCTACCCACCTTTTTACAATGAGCAGTTCTTC	CASSKDVYPPFYNEQFF
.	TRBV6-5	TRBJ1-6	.	TGTGCCAGCAGTTACTCACAGGGATCCTATAATTCACCCCTCCACTTT	CASSYSQGSYNSPLHF
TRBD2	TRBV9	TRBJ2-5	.	TGTGCCAGCAGCGTAGATGGGACTAGCGGGAGTCGAAAGACCCAGTACTTC	CASSVDGTSGSRKTQYF
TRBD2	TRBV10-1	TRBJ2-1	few	TGCGCCAGCAGTTCCGGGACTAGCGGAAGGTACAATGAGCAGTTCTTC	CASSSGTSGRYNEQFF
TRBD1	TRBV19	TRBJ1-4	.	TGTGCCAGTAGTATGATGGACAGGGTTAATGAAAAACTGTTTTTT	CASSMMDRVNEKLFF
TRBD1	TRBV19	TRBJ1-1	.	TGTGCCAGTTCAGGGGGCTCGGGCACTGAAGCTTTCTTT	CASSGGSGTEAFF
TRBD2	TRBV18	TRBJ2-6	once	TGTGCCAGCTCACTCGGACTAGCGGAAATCTCTGGGGCCAACGTCCTGACTTTC	CASSLGLAEISGANVLTF
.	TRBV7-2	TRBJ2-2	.	TGTGCCAGCAGCGATAGGGGGAGGAACACCGGGGAGCTGTTTTTT	CASSDRGRNTGELFF
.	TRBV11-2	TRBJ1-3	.	TGTGCCAGCAGCCGTCAATGGGTTACAAGGACTAACAGTGGAAACACCATATATTTT	CASSRQWVTRTNSGNTIYF
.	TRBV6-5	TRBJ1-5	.	TGTGCCAGCAGTCTACGGACTGGGATCAGGCCCCAGCATTTT	CASSLRTGIRPQHF
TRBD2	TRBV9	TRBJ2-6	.	TGTGCCAGCAGCGTAACCGGGAGCGGGAGTTCTGGGGCCAACGTCCTGACTTTC	CASSVTGSGSSGANVLTF
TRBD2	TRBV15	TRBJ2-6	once	TGTGCCACCAGCAGAGACCAGGGACTAGCGGGAACTGGGGCCAACGTCCTGACTTTC	CATSRDQGLAGTGANVLTF
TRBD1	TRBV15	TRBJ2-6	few	TGTGCCACCAGCATCCCCAAACAGGGGGTTGGGGCCAACGTCCTGACTTTC	CATSIPKQGVGANVLTF
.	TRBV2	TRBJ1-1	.	TGTGCCAGCTCCCGGGAATCGAACACTGAAGCTTTCTTT	CASSRESNTEAFF
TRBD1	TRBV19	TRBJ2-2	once	TGTGCCAGTAGTACGGGACAGAGCTTCACCGGGGAGCTGTTTTTT	CASSTGQSFTGELFF
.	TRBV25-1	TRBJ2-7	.	TGTGCCAGCAGTGAGAGGTACGGCGGCGAGCAGTACTTC	CASSERYGGEQYF
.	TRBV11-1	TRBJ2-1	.	TGTGCCAGCAGCCCAAGTACGGCGGGGCAGGGAGAGCAGTTCTTC	CASSPSTAGQGEQFF
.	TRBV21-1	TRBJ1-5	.	TGTGCCAGCAGCAAAGCGCTAGGGGATCAGCCCCAGCATTTT	CASSKALGDQPQHF
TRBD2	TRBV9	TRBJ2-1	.	TGTGCCAGCAGCCCAAGCGGGAGGGCCGAGCAGTTCTTC	CASSPSGRAEQFF
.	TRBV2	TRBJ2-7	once	TGTGCCAGCAGTGTCGACGAGCAGTACTTC	CASSVDEQYF
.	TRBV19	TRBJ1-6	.	TGTGCCAGTAGCCAGGGCCCACGCTCCTATAATTCACCCCTCCACTTT	CASSQGPRSYNSPLHF
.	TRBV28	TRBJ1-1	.	TGTGCCACTCACGGGGGGGGGCTAGCAAACACTGAAGCTTTCTTT	CATHGGGLANTEAFF
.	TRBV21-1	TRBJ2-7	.	TGTGCCAGCAGCCGAAGACAGGGTTGCGAGCAGTACTTC	CASSRRQGCEQYF
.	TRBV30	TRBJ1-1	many	TGTGCCTGGAGTCCCTCGGGGAGGAGAAGTGAAGCTTTCTTT	CAWSPSGRRSEAFF
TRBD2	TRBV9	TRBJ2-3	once	TGTGCCAGCAGCGTAGGGTCTAGCGGAGGCACAGATACGCAGTATTTT	CASSVGSSGGTDTQYF
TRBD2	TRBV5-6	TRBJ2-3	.	TGTGCCAGCAGCGGACTAGCCGGAGGGGTAGATACGCAGTATTTT	CASSGLAGGVDTQYF
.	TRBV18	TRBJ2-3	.	TGTGCCAGCTCACCCCTCCAGGGTAGGAGCACAGATACGCAGTATTTT	CASSPLQGRSTDTQYF
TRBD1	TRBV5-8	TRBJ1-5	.	TGTGCCAGCAGCTTGACCGGGACAGTGACCAATCAGCCCCAGCATTTT	CASSLTGTVTNQPQHF
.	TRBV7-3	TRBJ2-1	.	TGTGCCAGCAGTAACCCCGGCAATGAGCAGTTCTTC	CASSNPGNEQFF
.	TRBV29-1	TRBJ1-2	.	TGCAGCGTTAACAGGTTCGCCTATGGCTACACCTTC	CSVNRFAYGYTF
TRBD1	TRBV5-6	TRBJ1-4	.	TGTGCCAGCAGCTTGGGACAGGGTAGGAATGAAAAACTGTTTTTT	CASSLGQGRNEKLFF
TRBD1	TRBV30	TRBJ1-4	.	TGTGCCTCAGGGGGGCAGGGTGATGAAAAACTGTTTTTT	CASGGQGDEKLFF
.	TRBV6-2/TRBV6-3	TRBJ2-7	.	TGTGCCAGCAGTTACGCGGGGGCTCGGTACGAGCAGTACTTC	CASSYAGARYEQYF
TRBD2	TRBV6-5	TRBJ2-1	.	TGTGCCAGCAGGCTAGGCGGGGGCTCCTACAATGAGCAGTTCTTC	CASRLGGGSYNEQFF
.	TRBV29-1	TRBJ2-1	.	TGCAGCGGGTGGGACACCTACAATGAGCAGTTCTTC	CSGWDTYNEQFF
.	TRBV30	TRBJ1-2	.	TGTGCTCGGAGCAGGGCCTATGGCTACACCTTC	CARSRAYGYTF
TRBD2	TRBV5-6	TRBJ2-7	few	TGTGCCAGCAGCTTCAAAACTAGCGGGACCTACGAGCAGTACTTC	CASSFKTSGTYEQYF
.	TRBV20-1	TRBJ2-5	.	TGCAGCCGCACAGGGCCCCTTTCCCAGTACTTC	CSRTGPLSQYF